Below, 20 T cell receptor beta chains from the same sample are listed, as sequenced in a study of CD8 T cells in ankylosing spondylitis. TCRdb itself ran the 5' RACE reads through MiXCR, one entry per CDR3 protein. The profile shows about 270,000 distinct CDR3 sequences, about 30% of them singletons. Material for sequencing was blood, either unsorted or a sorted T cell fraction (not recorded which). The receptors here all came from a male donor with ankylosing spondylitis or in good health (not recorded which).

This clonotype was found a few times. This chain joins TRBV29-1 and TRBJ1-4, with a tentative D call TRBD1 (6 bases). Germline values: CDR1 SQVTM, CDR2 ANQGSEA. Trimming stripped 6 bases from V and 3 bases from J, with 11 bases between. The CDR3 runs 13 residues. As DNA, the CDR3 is TGCAGCGTAACAGGGCGGGCTAATGAAAAACTGTTTTTT. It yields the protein CSVTGRANEKLFF. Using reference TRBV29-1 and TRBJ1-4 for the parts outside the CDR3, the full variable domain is SAVISQKPSRDICQRGTSLTIQCQVDSQVTMMFWYRQQPGQSLTLIATANQGSEATYESGFVIDKFPISRPNLTFSTLTVSNMSPEDSSIYLCSVTGRANEKLFFGSGTQLSVL.

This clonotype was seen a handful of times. For the CDR3, the DNA is TGTGCCAGCAGTCCATTCCAGGGGACTACGCAGTATTTT. It translates to CASSPFQGTTQYF. The genes are TRBV6-1 and TRBJ2-3; a weak D match, TRBD1 (6 bases). V shed 5 bases and J shed 8 bases, with 14 bases lying between them. CDR1 MNHNS and CDR2 SASEGT come from the germline V gene. This CDR3 has 13 residues.

As DNA, the CDR3 is TGCAGTGCCACGGGGAGGAGGGGCCCCTACGAGCAGTACTTC. Protein product: CSATGRRGPYEQYF. The chain recombines TRBV20-1 with TRBJ2-7; the D gene is possibly TRBD2 (6 bases). The germline V gene has CDR1 DFQATT and CDR2 SNEGSKA (reference sequence). This CDR3 is built from 14 residues. Trimming pared 6 bases from V and 2 bases from J, leaving 17 bases between.

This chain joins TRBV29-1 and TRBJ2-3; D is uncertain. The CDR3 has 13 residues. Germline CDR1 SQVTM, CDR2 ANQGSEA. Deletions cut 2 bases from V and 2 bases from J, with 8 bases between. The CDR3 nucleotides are TGCAGCGTTGAACAGAAACTCACAGATACGCAGTATTTT. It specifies CSVEQKLTDTQYF.

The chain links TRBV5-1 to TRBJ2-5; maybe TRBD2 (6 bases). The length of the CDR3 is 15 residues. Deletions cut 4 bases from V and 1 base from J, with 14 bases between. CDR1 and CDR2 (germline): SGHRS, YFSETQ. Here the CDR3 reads CASSTPGTVQETQYF. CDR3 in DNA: TGCGCCAGCAGCACGCCCGGGACTGTCCAAGAGACCCAGTACTTC.

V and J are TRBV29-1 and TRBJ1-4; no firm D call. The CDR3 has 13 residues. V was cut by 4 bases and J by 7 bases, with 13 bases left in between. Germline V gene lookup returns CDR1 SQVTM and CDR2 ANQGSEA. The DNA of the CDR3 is TGCAGCGTTGCCGCGGGGAACAGTGAAAAACTGTTTTTT. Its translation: CSVAAGNSEKLFF.

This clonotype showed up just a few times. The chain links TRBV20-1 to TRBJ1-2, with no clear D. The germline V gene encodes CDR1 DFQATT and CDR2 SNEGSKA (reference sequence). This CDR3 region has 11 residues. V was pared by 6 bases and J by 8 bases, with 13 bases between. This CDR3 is CSAGTTGGYTF. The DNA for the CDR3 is TGCAGTGCGGGCACTACGGGGGGCTACACCTTC.

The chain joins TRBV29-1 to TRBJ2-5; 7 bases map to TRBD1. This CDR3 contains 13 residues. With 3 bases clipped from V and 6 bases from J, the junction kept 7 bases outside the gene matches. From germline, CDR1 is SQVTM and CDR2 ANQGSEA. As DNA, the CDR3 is TGCAGCGTTGAGATATCAGGGGGAAAGACCCAGTACTTC. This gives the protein CSVEISGGKTQYF.

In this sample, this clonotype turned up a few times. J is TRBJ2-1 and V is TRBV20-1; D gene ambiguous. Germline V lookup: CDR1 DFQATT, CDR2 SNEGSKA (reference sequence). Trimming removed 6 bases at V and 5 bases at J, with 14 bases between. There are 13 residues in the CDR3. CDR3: CSAWGPAHNEQFF. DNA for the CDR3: TGCAGTGCCTGGGGTCCGGCGCACAATGAGCAGTTCTTC.

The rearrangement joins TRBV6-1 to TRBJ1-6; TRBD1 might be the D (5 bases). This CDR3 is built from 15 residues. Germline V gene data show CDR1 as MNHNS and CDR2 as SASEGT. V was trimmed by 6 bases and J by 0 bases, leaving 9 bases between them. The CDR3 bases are TGTGCCAGCAGAGGGACGAGCTCCTATAATTCACCCCTCCACTTT. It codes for CASRGTSSYNSPLHF.

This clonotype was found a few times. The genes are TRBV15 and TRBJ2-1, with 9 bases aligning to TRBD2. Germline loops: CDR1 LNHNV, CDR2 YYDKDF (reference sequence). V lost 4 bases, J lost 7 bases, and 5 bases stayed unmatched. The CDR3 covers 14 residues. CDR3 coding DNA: TGTGCCACCAGCAAGCGGGGGGCCGGGAATGAGCAGTTCTTC. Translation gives CATSKRGAGNEQFF.

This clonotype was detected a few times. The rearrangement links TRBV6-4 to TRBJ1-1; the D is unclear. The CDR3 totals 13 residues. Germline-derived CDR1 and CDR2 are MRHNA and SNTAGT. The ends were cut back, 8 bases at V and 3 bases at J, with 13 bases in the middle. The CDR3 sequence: CASAEARDTEAFF. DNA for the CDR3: TGTGCCAGCGCCGAAGCAAGGGACACTGAAGCTTTCTTT.

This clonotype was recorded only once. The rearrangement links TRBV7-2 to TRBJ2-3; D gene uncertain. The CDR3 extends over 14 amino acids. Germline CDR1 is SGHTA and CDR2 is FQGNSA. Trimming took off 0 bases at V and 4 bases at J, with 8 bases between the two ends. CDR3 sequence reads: CASSLAWLADTQYF. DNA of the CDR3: TGTGCCAGCAGCTTAGCGTGGTTGGCAGATACGCAGTATTTT.

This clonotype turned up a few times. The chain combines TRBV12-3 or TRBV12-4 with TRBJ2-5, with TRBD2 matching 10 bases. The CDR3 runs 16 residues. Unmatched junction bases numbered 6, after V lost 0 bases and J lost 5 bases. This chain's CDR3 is CASSLALAGPWETQYF. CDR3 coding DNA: TGTGCCAGCAGTTTAGCACTAGCGGGGCCCTGGGAGACCCAGTACTTC.

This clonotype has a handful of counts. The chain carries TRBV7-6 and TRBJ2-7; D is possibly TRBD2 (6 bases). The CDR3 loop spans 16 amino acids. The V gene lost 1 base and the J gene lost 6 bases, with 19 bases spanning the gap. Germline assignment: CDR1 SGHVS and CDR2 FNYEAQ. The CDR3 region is CASSLGGTLLGGEQYF. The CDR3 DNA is TGTGCCAGCAGCTTAGGCGGGACTTTGCTTGGTGGCGAGCAGTACTTC.

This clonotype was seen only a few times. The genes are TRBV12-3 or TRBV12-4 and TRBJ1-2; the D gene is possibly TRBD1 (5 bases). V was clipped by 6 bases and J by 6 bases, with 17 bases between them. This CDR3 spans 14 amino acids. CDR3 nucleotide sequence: TGTGCCAGCAGACGAACCGGGACCGGGGATGGCTACACCTTC. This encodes CASRRTGTGDGYTF.

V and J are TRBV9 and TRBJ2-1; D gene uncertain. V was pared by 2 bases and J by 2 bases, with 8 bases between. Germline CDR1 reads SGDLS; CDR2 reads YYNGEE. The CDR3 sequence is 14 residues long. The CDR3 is CASSVSPPYNEQFF. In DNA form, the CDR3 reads TGTGCCAGCAGCGTTTCCCCTCCCTACAATGAGCAGTTCTTC.

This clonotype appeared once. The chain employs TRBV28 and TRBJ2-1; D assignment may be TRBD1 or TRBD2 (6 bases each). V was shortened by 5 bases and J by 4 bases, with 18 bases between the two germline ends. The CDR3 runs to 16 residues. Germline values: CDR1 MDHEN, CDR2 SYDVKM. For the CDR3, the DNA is TGTGCCAGCAGTCACCAAGGGGGGCGGGGATACAATGAGCAGTTCTTC. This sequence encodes CASSHQGGRGYNEQFF.

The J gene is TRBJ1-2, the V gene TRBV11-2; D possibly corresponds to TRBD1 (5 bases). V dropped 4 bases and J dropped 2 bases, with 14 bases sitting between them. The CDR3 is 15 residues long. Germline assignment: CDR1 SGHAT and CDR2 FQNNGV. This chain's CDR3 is CASSSPRQKNYGYTF. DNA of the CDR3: TGTGCCAGCAGCTCCCCCCGACAGAAGAACTATGGCTACACCTTC. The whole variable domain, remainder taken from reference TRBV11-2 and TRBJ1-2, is EAGVAQSPRYKIIEKRQSVAFWCNPISGHATLYWYQQILGQGPKLLIQFQNNGVVDDSQLPKDRFSAERLKGVDSTLKIQPAKLEDSAVYLCASSSPRQKNYGYTFGSGTRLTVV.

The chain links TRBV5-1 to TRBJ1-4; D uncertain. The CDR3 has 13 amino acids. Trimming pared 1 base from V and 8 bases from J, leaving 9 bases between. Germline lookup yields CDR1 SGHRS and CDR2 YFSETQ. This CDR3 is CASSLLLQEKLFF. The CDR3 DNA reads TGCGCCAGCAGCTTGTTATTGCAGGAAAAACTGTTTTTT.